This passage covers 32 T cell receptor beta chains from one sample sequenced in a study of T-cell reconstitution after alpha-beta-depleted transplantation in children. The authors prepared the TCRbeta library with unique molecular identifiers. Each CDR3 protein is one row after TCRdb ran MiXCR on the PCR reads. The repertoire holds roughly 500,000 distinct CDR3 sequences, under 12% seen once, with 2% to 2.5% in the top ten. The sample in question was PBMCs, obtained before TCRalphabeta/CD19-depleted stem cell transplant. The receptors were gathered from a child under 10 years old with inherited bone marrow failure, due to receive a stem cell transplant.

The chain recombines TRBV5-1 with TRBJ2-7; TRBD2 matches 13 bases. The V and J ends lost 5 bases and 12 bases, in that order; junction bases with no gene match: 8. Germline CDR1 is SGHRS and CDR2 is YFSETQ. The CDR3 is 13 amino acids. The CDR3 is CASSSTSGRSVYF. The DNA of the CDR3 is TGCGCCAGCAGTTCGACTAGCGGGAGGTCTGTGTACTTC.

This clonotype was seen a few times. V gene TRBV28 combines with J gene TRBJ2-7, with 14 positions matching TRBD2. CDR3 length: 15 amino acids. V shed 2 bases, J shed 6 bases, and the junction held 3 bases outside the gene matches. From germline, CDR1 is MDHEN and CDR2 SYDVKM. The CDR3 is CASSLRLAGGAEQYF. In DNA form, the CDR3 reads TGTGCCAGCAGTTTAAGACTAGCGGGAGGGGCCGAGCAGTACTTC.

This clonotype was seen a handful of times. The chain couples TRBV28 to TRBJ2-7, with 11 positions matching TRBD2. There are 15 residues in the CDR3. V was pared by 6 bases and J by 3 bases, with 7 bases of the junction left unmatched. Germline V lookup: CDR1 MDHEN, CDR2 SYDVKM. CDR3: CASRGIAGGLYEQYF. As DNA, the CDR3 is TGTGCCAGCAGGGGGATAGCGGGAGGGCTCTACGAGCAGTACTTC.

This clonotype was detected only a few times. The chain carries TRBV18 and TRBJ1-1, with 7 bases matching TRBD1. Trimming at V came to 4 bases and at J to 1 base, leaving 6 bases not matched to a gene. There are 15 residues in the CDR3. Germline CDR1 reads KGHSH; CDR2 reads LQKENI. The CDR3 sequence is CASSLGGQANTEAFF. CDR3 in DNA: TGTGCCAGCTCACTGGGAGGACAGGCGAACACTGAAGCTTTCTTT.

There are many counts of this clonotype. This chain uses TRBV7-2 with TRBJ1-3; a weak D match, TRBD1 (5 bases). Trimming took 10 bases from V and 0 from J, leaving 10 bases between them. The CDR3 is made up of 13 amino acids. Germline values: CDR1 SGHTA, CDR2 FQGNSA. The CDR3 protein is CATATVSGNTIYF. In DNA form, the CDR3 reads TGTGCCACGGCGACAGTCTCTGGAAACACCATATATTTT.

The chain has TRBV7-9 and TRBJ2-7; TRBD2 might be the D (6 bases). CDR1 and CDR2 (germline): SEHNR, FQNEAQ (reference sequence). Trimming shortened V by 1 base and J by 0 bases, and 16 bases separated the two germline ends. The CDR3 runs to 17 residues. CDR3: CASSLDPYAGSSYEQYF. Here the CDR3 DNA reads TGTGCCAGCAGCTTAGACCCTTACGCGGGGTCCTCCTACGAGCAGTACTTC.

Many counts were recorded for this clonotype. The V call is TRBV27, the J call TRBJ2-7, with a tentative D call TRBD2 (6 bases). The CDR3 loop spans 13 amino acids. Trimming shortened V by 6 bases and J by 3 bases, and 12 bases separated the two germline ends. The germline V gene has CDR1 MNHEY and CDR2 SMNVEV (reference sequence). The CDR3 sequence is CASSYPGDYEQYF. Written as DNA, the CDR3 is TGTGCCAGCAGCTACCCGGGGGACTACGAGCAGTACTTC.

This sequence joins TRBV7-2 and TRBJ1-3; D is undetermined. Germline V lookup: CDR1 SGHTA, CDR2 FQGNSA. V lost 1 base, J lost 2 bases, and 15 bases lay in between. There are 17 residues in the CDR3. The CDR3 coding sequence is TGTGCCAGCAGCTTAGGGACGAGGGCCCTCACTGGAAACACCATATATTTT. This translates into CASSLGTRALTGNTIYF.

V usage is TRBV12-3 or TRBV12-4 and J usage is TRBJ2-1; 7 bases fit TRBD1. The CDR3 loop spans 17 amino acids. V lost 4 bases to trimming and J lost 0 bases; unmatched junction nucleotides: 9. The CDR3 region is CASSSWGQTPSYNEQFF. In DNA, the CDR3 is TGTGCCAGCAGTTCCTGGGGACAGACGCCCTCCTACAATGAGCAGTTCTTC.

This clonotype was observed many times. This chain uses TRBV10-3 with TRBJ2-5; a possible D gene is TRBD2 (6 bases). This CDR3 is built from 16 residues. Trimming removed 6 bases from V and 5 bases from J, with 22 bases in between. The V gene's germline CDR1 is ENHRY and CDR2 SYGVKD. CDR3 DNA sequence: TGTGCCATCAGCACGACGGGGCGGGAACCCGGTGAGACCCAGTACTTC. It encodes CAISTTGREPGETQYF.

The sample holds many counts of this clonotype. V usage is TRBV5-1 and J usage is TRBJ1-1; 7 bases match TRBD1. Per the germline V gene, CDR1 is SGHRS and CDR2 is YFSETQ. The CDR3 is 14 amino acids. Trimming cost V 4 bases and J 1 base; bases outside gene matches: 4. The CDR3 reads CASSMGQPNTEAFF. The DNA for the CDR3 is TGCGCCAGCAGCATGGGACAGCCGAACACTGAAGCTTTCTTT.

The rearrangement links TRBV20-1 to TRBJ2-3; D uncertain. Trimming took off 5 bases at V and 1 base at J, with 7 bases between the two ends. CDR1 is DFQATT, CDR2 SNEGSKA, per germline (reference sequence). CDR3 length: 12 residues. The CDR3 reads CSAERGTDTQYF. DNA for the CDR3: TGCAGTGCTGAACGTGGCACAGATACGCAGTATTTT.

As for this clonotype: This may come from a read error, since a much larger clone is one base off. This chain links TRBV4-3 with TRBJ2-3, with D unresolved. This CDR3 has 15 amino acids. Germline V gene data show CDR1 as LGHNA and CDR2 as YSLEER. The V and J ends lost 4 bases and 3 bases respectively, with 14 bases between them. The CDR3 DNA is TGCGCCAGCAGCCTCGTCGAGGTGGGGACAGATACGCAGTATTTT. It codes for CASSLVEVGTDTQYF.

This clonotype occurred many times. The chain combines TRBV3-1 with TRBJ2-7, with D perhaps TRBD2 (6 bases). Per the germline V gene, CDR1 is LGHDT and CDR2 is YNNKEL (reference sequence). Trimming left V 0 bases short and J 3 bases short, with 12 bases between. The CDR3 runs to 15 residues. CDR3 in amino acids: CASSQEGRPYYEQYF. The CDR3 DNA follows: TGTGCCAGCAGCCAAGAAGGGAGGCCATACTACGAGCAGTACTTC.

This chain joins TRBV27 and TRBJ2-1; unclear D gene. CDR1 and CDR2 from the germline V gene are MNHEY and SMNVEV (reference sequence). With 7 bases removed from V and 2 bases from J, the gap between germline ends came to 24 bases. The CDR3 totals 18 residues. CDR3 residues: CASIETRRRSSTYNEQFF. The DNA of the CDR3 is TGTGCCAGCATTGAGACCCGGCGCAGGTCAAGCACCTACAATGAGCAGTTCTTC.

This clonotype was seen at least ten times. The V and J genes are TRBV27 and TRBJ2-7; D gene ambiguous. Trimming cost V 1 base and J 6 bases, with 7 bases left between them. This CDR3 contains 12 residues. In germline, CDR1 is MNHEY, CDR2 SMNVEV (reference sequence). As DNA, the CDR3 is TGTGCCAGCAGTTTATATTCGGGCGAGCAGTACTTC. Translated, it gives CASSLYSGEQYF.

J is TRBJ1-6 and V is TRBV19; TRBD1 might be the D (6 bases). Deletions cut 5 bases from V and 8 bases from J, with 16 bases between. The V gene's germline CDR1 is LNHDA and CDR2 SQIVND (reference sequence). The CDR3 length is 15 residues. As DNA, the CDR3 is TGTGCCAGTAGTTCGAAGGACAGTTCTGATTCACCCCTCCACTTT. Protein product: CASSSKDSSDSPLHF.

This clonotype has at least ten counts. The chain combines TRBV5-1 with TRBJ2-7; D gene ambiguous. Trimming pared 0 bases from V and 0 bases from J, leaving 7 bases between. CDR3 size: 14 residues. Looked up from germline, CDR1 is SGHRS and CDR2 is YFSETQ. CDR3 in DNA: TGCGCCAGCAGCTTGGCAGTCAGCTCCTACGAGCAGTACTTC. Protein sequence: CASSLAVSSYEQYF.

The chain couples TRBV20-1 to TRBJ2-1, with 10 bases aligning to TRBD2. Losses at the gene ends were 1 base for V and 2 bases for J; bases not matched to a gene: 8. The CDR3 is 17 amino acids. Germline values: CDR1 DFQATT, CDR2 SNEGSKA (reference sequence). This CDR3 is CSARVASGSGTYNEQFF. In nucleotides, the CDR3 is TGCAGTGCTAGAGTTGCTAGCGGGAGCGGCACCTACAATGAGCAGTTCTTC.

There are many counts of this clonotype. The chain carries TRBV6-5 and TRBJ2-3; the match to TRBD2 covers 10 bases. The CDR3 extends over 18 amino acids. Germline CDR1 reads MNHEY; CDR2 reads SVGAGI. J was trimmed by 1 base and V by 2 bases; bases with no gene match: 9. The CDR3 protein is CASSYGDGAGGRTDTQYF. Written as DNA, the CDR3 is TGTGCCAGCAGTTACGGGGACGGAGCGGGAGGGCGCACAGATACGCAGTATTTT.

This clonotype occurred many times. This chain uses TRBV7-2 with TRBJ2-7, with 9 nucleotides matching TRBD2. With V trimmed by 3 bases and J by 5 bases, 5 bases remained unmatched. Germline-derived CDR1 and CDR2 are SGHTA and FQGNSA. This CDR3 region has 14 residues. CDR3 region: CASSFAREGNEQYF. As DNA, the CDR3 is TGTGCCAGCAGCTTCGCGCGGGAGGGCAACGAGCAGTACTTC.

This clonotype was found a few times. The chain carries TRBV7-6 and TRBJ1-1, with 10 bases identical to TRBD1. V dropped 1 base and J dropped 5; count of bases not matched to a gene: 4. CDR1 and CDR2 from the germline V gene are SGHVS and FNYEAQ. The CDR3 is made up of 15 amino acids. The chain's CDR3 is CASSLETGGWTEAFF. The CDR3 DNA is TGTGCCAGCAGCTTAGAGACAGGGGGCTGGACTGAAGCTTTCTTT.

This clonotype was counted at least ten times. This rearrangement joins TRBV6-2 or TRBV6-3 to TRBJ2-7; D is unclear. Per the germline V gene, CDR1 is MNHEY and CDR2 is SVGEGT. V gave up 5 bases and J gave up 2 bases, with 7 bases separating them. The CDR3 length is 12 residues. The CDR3 DNA sequence: TGTGCCAGCAGTCGTCGGACCTACGAGCAGTACTTC. Protein sequence: CASSRRTYEQYF.

This clonotype has just one count. A much larger clone is a single base away; this may be a read error. As DNA, the CDR3 is TGTGCCAGTAGTATACAACCAGCGGGAGGTAGCTACACCTTC. It codes for CASSIQPAGGSYTF. The chain carries TRBV19 and TRBJ1-2; D not resolved. Germline V gene sequence: CDR1 LNHDA, CDR2 SQIVND (reference sequence). This CDR3 contains 14 residues. The V end lost 2 bases, the J end lost 9 bases, and 16 bases lay between the germline ends.

V is TRBV11-2 and J is TRBJ2-1; D is undetermined. The CDR3 has 12 amino acids. Germline loops: CDR1 SGHAT, CDR2 FQNNGV. V was pared by 2 bases and J by 8 bases, with 7 bases between. The CDR3 DNA reads TGTGCCAGCAGCTTACTTCCGGATGAGCAGTTCTTC. It translates to CASSLLPDEQFF.

This clonotype was recorded many times. The chain couples TRBV28 to TRBJ2-2; perhaps TRBD1 as D (5 bases). The V gene's germline CDR1 is MDHEN and CDR2 SYDVKM. V lost 5 bases and J lost 1, with 11 bases in between. CDR3 length: 15 residues. CDR3 DNA sequence: TGTGCCAGCAGTGCGGACACACTGAACACCGGGGAGCTGTTTTTT. As protein: CASSADTLNTGELFF.

In its sample, this clonotype was seen many times. The chain links TRBV29-1 to TRBJ2-5; the match to TRBD2 covers 8 bases. Germline V gives CDR1 SQVTM, CDR2 ANQGSEA. V lost 6 bases and J lost 2; bases outside the gene matches: 2. This CDR3 is built from 12 residues. The CDR3 loop reads CSVLAGQETQYF. The CDR3, as DNA: TGCAGCGTATTAGCGGGACAAGAGACCCAGTACTTC.

Many counts were recorded for this clonotype. V and J are TRBV7-2 and TRBJ2-1, with D tentatively TRBD2 (6 bases). Germline V gene data show CDR1 as SGHTA and CDR2 as FQGNSA. V lost 5 bases to trimming and J lost 5 bases, with 10 bases between them. This CDR3 has 13 amino acids. The CDR3 sequence: CASSRGTHNEQFF. CDR3 sequence (DNA): TGTGCCAGCAGCCGGGGGACCCACAATGAGCAGTTCTTC.

This clonotype was picked up many times. This chain links TRBV27 with TRBJ2-1; TRBD2 aligns across 12 bases. The length of the CDR3 is 16 residues. The V gene's germline CDR1 is MNHEY and CDR2 SMNVEV (reference sequence). J gave up 7 bases and V 4 bases, and 8 bases lay outside the gene matches. This CDR3 reads CASSSGLAGIMNEQFF. The CDR3 nucleotides are TGTGCCAGCAGTTCCGGACTAGCGGGAATCATGAATGAGCAGTTCTTC.

This clonotype was seen only a few times. The rearrangement links TRBV5-1 to TRBJ2-5, with 13 bases matching TRBD2. The germline CDR1 and CDR2 sequences are SGHRS and YFSETQ. V shed 3 bases and J 4 bases; nucleotides not matched to a gene: 15. This CDR3 contains 19 residues. The CDR3 is CASSWRLAGGLVPGETQYF. CDR3 bases: TGCGCCAGCAGCTGGAGACTAGCGGGAGGTTTGGTTCCGGGAGAGACCCAGTACTTC.

V usage is TRBV12-3 or TRBV12-4 and J usage is TRBJ2-1, with 10 bases fitting TRBD2. The V segment lost 6 bases and the J segment 8 bases; nucleotides outside the gene matches: 7. The CDR3 runs 14 residues. The CDR3 DNA follows: TGTGCCAGCAGCTGGACTAGCGGAGGGCATGAGCAGTTCTTC. Its protein is CASSWTSGGHEQFF.

This clonotype has more than one count but fewer than ten. The V gene is TRBV10-3, the J gene TRBJ2-7; D is perhaps TRBD2 (7 bases). Germline CDR1 and CDR2: ENHRY and SYGVKD. This CDR3 has 16 residues. V lost 3 bases, J lost 2 bases, and 17 bases lay in between. In DNA form, the CDR3 reads TGTGCCATCAGTGACCTCCCTAGGGGGGGGACCTACGAGCAGTACTTC. Translated, it gives CAISDLPRGGTYEQYF.